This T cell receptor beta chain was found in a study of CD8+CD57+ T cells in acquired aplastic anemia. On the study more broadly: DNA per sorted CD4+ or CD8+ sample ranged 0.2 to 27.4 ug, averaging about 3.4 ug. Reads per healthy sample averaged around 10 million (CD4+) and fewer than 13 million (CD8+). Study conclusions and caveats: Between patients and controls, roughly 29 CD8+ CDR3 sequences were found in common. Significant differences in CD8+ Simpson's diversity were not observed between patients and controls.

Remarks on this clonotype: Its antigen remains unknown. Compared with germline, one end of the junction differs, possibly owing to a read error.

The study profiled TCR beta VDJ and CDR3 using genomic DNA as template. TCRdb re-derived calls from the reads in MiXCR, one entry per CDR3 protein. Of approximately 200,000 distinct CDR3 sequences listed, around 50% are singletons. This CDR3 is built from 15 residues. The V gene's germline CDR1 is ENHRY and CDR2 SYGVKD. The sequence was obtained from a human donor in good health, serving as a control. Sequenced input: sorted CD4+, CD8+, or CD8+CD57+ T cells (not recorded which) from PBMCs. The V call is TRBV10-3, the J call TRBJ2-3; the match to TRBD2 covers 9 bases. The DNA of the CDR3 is TGTGCCAGCAGTGAAGGCGGACTAGCGACAGATACGCAGTATTTT. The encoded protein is CASSEGGLATDTQYF.